This T cell receptor (beta chain) was retrieved from a study of T cell repertoires in cytomegalovirus infection. About the study: Well-studied HLA-B-restricted CMV epitopes were used in the study alongside recently identified HLA-C-restricted ones. CMV infection plus the matching HLA type was flagged by public TCR beta signatures.

About this clonotype itself: Its antigen is unidentified.

Per the germline V gene, CDR1 is PRHDT and CDR2 is FYEKMQ (reference sequence). CDR3 length: 14 amino acids. The V and J ends lost 10 bases and 7 bases, in that order; junction bases with no gene match: 10. TCRdb fed the reads into MiXCR, producing one record per CDR3 protein. The sample has hundreds of thousands of distinct CDR3 sequences, about 33% seen once; the top ten hold over 15%. Whole-study findings and limits: HLA-C-restricted CMV clonotypes gave the most frequent clonotype in two of eight donors.

The receptor was derived from a human donor in good health (CMV status not recorded). Some clones in this sample may be carry-over from other donors' samples. The input for sequencing was cultured PBMCs, taken from culture after CMV antigen stimulation. The chain has TRBV13 and TRBJ1-6; 7 bases align to TRBD1. CDR3: CAIGDRGANSPLHF. In nucleotides, the CDR3 is TGTGCCATCGGGGACAGAGGGGCCAATTCACCCCTCCACTTT. The whole variable domain, filled in from reference TRBV13 and TRBJ1-6, reads AAGVIQSPRHLIKEKRETATLKCYPIPRHDTVYWYQQGPGQDPQFLISFYEKMQSDKGSIPDRFSAQQFSDYHSELNMSSLELGDSALYFCAIGDRGANSPLHFGNGTRLTVT.